The clone carrying this TCR beta chain has at least ten counts. With 4 bases removed from V and 4 bases from J, the gap between germline ends came to 14 bases. The CDR3 extends over 14 amino acids. Germline V gene sequence: CDR1 SGHKS, CDR2 YYEKEE (reference sequence). This record comes from a study of T cells in Graves' hyperthyroidism and ophthalmopathy. Researchers amplified the TCR beta CDR3 regions from RNA transcripts. The TCR CDR3 was amplified in a first-round RT-PCR using the HTBI primer set. MiXCR, applied by TCRdb to the multiplex PCR reads, yields one record per CDR3 protein. The sample has 550,000 to 650,000 distinct CDR3 sequences, 14% seen once.

The clonotype originates from a middle-aged woman with Graves' hyperthyroidism. The chain is built from TRBV5-5 and TRBJ1-1; unclear D gene. The sequencing input was blood. The CDR3 sequence is CASSPGWVGTEAFF. Written as DNA, the CDR3 is TGTGCCAGCAGCCCGGGATGGGTGGGCACTGAAGCTTTCTTT.